This T cell receptor beta chain was sequenced during a study of blood T cell repertoires in COVID-19. Background on the study: Samples of COVID-19 (acute and convalescent) were obtained from the United States, Italy and Spain. PBMCs, B-cell-depleted T cells, or T cells provided the cDNA or gDNA that made up the material.

This clone was picked up one time. Methods used by the authors: Quantification of nucleated cells was approximated via reference gene primer amplification. The repertoire was sequenced with immunoSEQ multiplex PCR; TCRdb's copy has only in-frame clones and lacks some. That table is the source of V, J and clone size, and D and trimming were worked out from the DNA. The repertoire holds 20,000 to 25,000 clones, around 86% seen once, with around 3.7% in the top ten. The V segment lost 1 base and the J segment 4 bases; nucleotides outside the gene matches: 3. This CDR3 has 16 amino acids. Germline V lookup: CDR1 SGHRS, CDR2 YFSETQ.

This chain links TRBV5-1 with TRBJ2-2; 11 bases are shared with TRBD2. Sequenced material: peripheral blood. This clonotype was obtained from a man in his fifties with active COVID-19. CDR3 nucleotides: TGCGCCAGCAGCTTGACTAGCGGGGGTGGCACCGGGGAGCTGTTTTTT. Amino acid sequence: CASSLTSGGGTGELFF.